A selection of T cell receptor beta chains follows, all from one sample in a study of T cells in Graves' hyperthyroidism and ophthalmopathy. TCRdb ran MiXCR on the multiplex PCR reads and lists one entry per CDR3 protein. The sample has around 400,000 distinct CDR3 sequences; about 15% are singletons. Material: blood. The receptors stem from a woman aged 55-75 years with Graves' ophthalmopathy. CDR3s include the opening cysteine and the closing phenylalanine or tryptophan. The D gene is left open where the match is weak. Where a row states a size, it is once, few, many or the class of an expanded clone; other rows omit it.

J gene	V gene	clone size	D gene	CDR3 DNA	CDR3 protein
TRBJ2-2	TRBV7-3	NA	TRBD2	TGTGCCAGCAGCTTTGAACTAGCGGGAACGACCGGGGAGCTGTTTTTT	CASSFELAGTTGELFF
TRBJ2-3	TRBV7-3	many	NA	TGTGCCAGCAGCCGCACCAACGGGGTAGATACGCAGTATTTT	CASSRTNGVDTQYF
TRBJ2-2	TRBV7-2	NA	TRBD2	TGTGCCAGCAGCCCCACAACTAGCGGGAGATTCATCGGGGAGCTGTTTTTT	CASSPTTSGRFIGELFF
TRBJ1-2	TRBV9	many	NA	TGTGCCAGCAGCGTAGATGGGGGAAACTATGGCTACACCTTC	CASSVDGGNYGYTF
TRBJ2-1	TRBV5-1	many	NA	TGCGCCAGCAGCCGCGGGACCAACAATGAGCAGTTCTTC	CASSRGTNNEQFF
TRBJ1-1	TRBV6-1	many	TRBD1	TGTGCCAGCAGTGAAACAGGGGGTAGGGGCACTGAAGCTTTCTTT	CASSETGGRGTEAFF
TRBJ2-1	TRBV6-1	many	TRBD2	TGTGCCAGCAGTGCCCAAGGGGCCGAGACTAGCCTTTACAATGAGCAGTTCTTC	CASSAQGAETSLYNEQFF
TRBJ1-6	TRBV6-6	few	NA	TGTGCCAGCAGTTACTCGGGCGAGACCCTCCACTTT	CASSYSGETLHF
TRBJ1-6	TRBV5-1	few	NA	TGCGCCAGCAGCTTGGTTTTGGGTAATTCACCCCTCCACTTT	CASSLVLGNSPLHF
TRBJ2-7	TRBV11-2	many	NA	TGTGCCAGCAGCTTAGACCTAGCAAATGGGTACGAGCAGTACTTC	CASSLDLANGYEQYF
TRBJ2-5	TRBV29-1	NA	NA	TGCAGCGTTGAGAGAGTGGAGACCCAGTACTTC	CSVERVETQYF
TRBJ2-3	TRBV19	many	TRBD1	TGTGCCAGTAGTAGCCCACCTGTGACAGGGGGGAGCACAGATACGCAGTATTTT	CASSSPPVTGGSTDTQYF
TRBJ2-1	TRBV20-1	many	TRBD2	TGCAGTGCCAGGATGGCGGGAGGGCTCAATGAGCAGTTCTTC	CSARMAGGLNEQFF
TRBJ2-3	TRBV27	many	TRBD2	TGTGCCAGCAGCTACAGCGGGGCCCACACAGATACGCAGTATTTT	CASSYSGAHTDTQYF
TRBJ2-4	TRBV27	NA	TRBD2	TGTGCCAGCAGTGGGACTAGCGGGACCCAGGCCTCGGGCATTCAGTACTTC	CASSGTSGTQASGIQYF
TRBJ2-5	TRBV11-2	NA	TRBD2	TGTGCCAGCAGCATACCCCGGGCTAGCGGGAGGAGGCAAGAGACCCAGTACTTC	CASSIPRASGRRQETQYF
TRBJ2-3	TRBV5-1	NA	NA	TGCGCCAGCAATGAGGCGGTCAGGGATACGCAGTATTTT	CASNEAVRDTQYF
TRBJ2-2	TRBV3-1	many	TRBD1	TGTGCCAGCTCGGCAGGGGGGAACACCGGGGAGCTGTTTTTT	CASSAGGNTGELFF
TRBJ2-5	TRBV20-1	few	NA	TGCAGTGCTAGGGCTACTACAGGGCCCCAAGAGACCCAGTACTTC	CSARATTGPQETQYF
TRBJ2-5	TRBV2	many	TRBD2	TGTGCCAGCAGCCCTGCATGGGCGGGAGGGGAGACCCAGTACTTC	CASSPAWAGGETQYF
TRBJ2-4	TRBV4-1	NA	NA	TGCGCCAGCAGCCAAGATCGGGGGGCGGGGGAGGCCAAAAACATTCAGTACTTC	CASSQDRGAGEAKNIQYF
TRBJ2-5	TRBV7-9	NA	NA	TGTGCCAGCAGCAAACGCGGGACAAGGGAAGAGACCCAGTACTTC	CASSKRGTREETQYF
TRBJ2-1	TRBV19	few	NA	TGTGCCAGTAGTCCCCGAGGGGGGGCTAGCAGCGATGAGCAGTTCTTC	CASSPRGGASSDEQFF
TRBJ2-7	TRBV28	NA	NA	TGTGCCAGCACCCCCTCCGGGGAGTACGAGCAGTACTTC	CASTPSGEYEQYF
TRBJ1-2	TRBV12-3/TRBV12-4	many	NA	TGTGCCAGCAGTTCCTCCACGCCAGGCCACTATGGCTACACCTTC	CASSSSTPGHYGYTF
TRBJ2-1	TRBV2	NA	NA	TGTGCCAGCAGTGAAATTATAAACGACGCGAGAGGGCCCTACAATGAGCAGTTCTTC	CASSEIINDARGPYNEQFF
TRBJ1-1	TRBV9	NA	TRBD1	TGTGCCAGCAGCGTATCCGGGACAGGGAACACTGAAGCTTTCTTT	CASSVSGTGNTEAFF
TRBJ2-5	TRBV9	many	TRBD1	TGTGCCAGCAGCTCAGAGAAGAGACAGGGTTCTATCCAAGAGACCCAGTACTTC	CASSSEKRQGSIQETQYF
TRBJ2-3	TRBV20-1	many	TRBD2	TGCAGTGCTCCAACGGGAGGCCCCGATACGCAGTATTTT	CSAPTGGPDTQYF
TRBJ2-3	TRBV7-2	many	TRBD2	TGTGCCAGCAGCTCACTGGGAATAGCGGGGGGTAATACGCAGTATTTT	CASSSLGIAGGNTQYF
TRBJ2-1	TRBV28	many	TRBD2	TGTGCCAGTTCGGGACTAGCCTACAATGAGCAGTTCTTC	CASSGLAYNEQFF
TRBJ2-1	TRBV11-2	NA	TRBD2	TGTGCCAGCAGCTTAAGCGGGAGAGCGGCGAATGAGCAGTTCTTC	CASSLSGRAANEQFF
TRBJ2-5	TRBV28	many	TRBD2	TGTGCCAGCAGACTAGCGGGAGGAGGAGAGACCCAGTACTTC	CASRLAGGGETQYF
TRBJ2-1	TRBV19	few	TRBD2	TGTGCCAGTAGTGCCCCGGGGGGACCCCACAATGAGCAGTTCTTC	CASSAPGGPHNEQFF
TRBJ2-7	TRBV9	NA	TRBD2	TGTGCCAGCACCAAGGGGGTAGCGGGAGGGAGCGAGCAGTACTTC	CASTKGVAGGSEQYF
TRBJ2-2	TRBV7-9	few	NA	TGTGCCAGCAGCGCTGCCGGGACCGGGGGGCTGTTTTTT	CASSAAGTGGLFF
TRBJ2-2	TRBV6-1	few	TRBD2	TGTGCCAGTGCAGGGGTAGCGGGACCAACCGGGGAGCTGTTTTTT	CASAGVAGPTGELFF
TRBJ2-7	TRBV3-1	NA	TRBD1	TGTGCCAGCAGCGCCCGGGACAGGGCTTCAGGGGAGCAGTACTTC	CASSARDRASGEQYF
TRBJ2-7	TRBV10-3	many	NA	TGTGCCATCAGTGCTAGGGTTGACCACGAGCAGTACTTC	CAISARVDHEQYF
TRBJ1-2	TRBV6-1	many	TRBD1	TGTGCCAGCAGTGTCCAGGGGGCGGATGGCTACACCTTC	CASSVQGADGYTF
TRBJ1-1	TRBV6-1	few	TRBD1	TGTGCCAGCAGGAACAAAGCCGGGACAGGGAAAACTTTCTTT	CASRNKAGTGKTFF
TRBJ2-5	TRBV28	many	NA	TGTGCCAGCAGTTCCCCGGGTCAGCAGGCGATGAAAGAGACCCAGTACTTC	CASSSPGQQAMKETQYF
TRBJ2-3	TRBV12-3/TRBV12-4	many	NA	TGTGCCAGCAGTCGGTCGGGGTTCGATACGCAGTATTTT	CASSRSGFDTQYF
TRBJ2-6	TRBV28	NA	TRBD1	TGTGCCAGCAGTGTCACAGGGGGCGCTGGGGCCAACGTCCTGACTTTC	CASSVTGGAGANVLTF
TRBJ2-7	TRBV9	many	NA	TGTGCCAGCAGCCCTCGGACAACCTCATACGAGCAGTACTTC	CASSPRTTSYEQYF
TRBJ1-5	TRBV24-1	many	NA	TGTGCCACCAGTGACCGGACAGATCAGCCCCAGCATTTT	CATSDRTDQPQHF
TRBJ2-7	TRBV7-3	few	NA	TGTGCCAGCAGCTTAAGCCGGGACTACGAGCAGTACTTC	CASSLSRDYEQYF
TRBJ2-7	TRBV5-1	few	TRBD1	TGCGCCAGCAGCGGGCAACAGGGGCCCGACTACGAGCAGTACTTC	CASSGQQGPDYEQYF
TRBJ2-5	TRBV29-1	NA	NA	TGCAGCGTTGATTTCAGGGAGACCCAGTACTTC	CSVDFRETQYF
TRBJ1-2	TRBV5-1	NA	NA	TGCGCCAGCAGCTTGTCGTTCTCCTCGCTTTGGGATGGCTACACCTTC	CASSLSFSSLWDGYTF
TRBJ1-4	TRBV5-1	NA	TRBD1	TGCGCCAGCAGCGACCGACAGGGCCCTAATGGAAAACTGTTTTTT	CASSDRQGPNGKLFF
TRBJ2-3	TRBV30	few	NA	TGTGCCTGGAGTGTACTGGGGGGAGCCACAGATACGCAGTATTTT	CAWSVLGGATDTQYF
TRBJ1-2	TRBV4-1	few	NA	TGCGCCAGCAGCCAGGCCTTTGGACCGACGAATGGCTACACCTTC	CASSQAFGPTNGYTF
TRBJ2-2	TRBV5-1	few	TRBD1	TGCGCCAGCAGCAGGACAGGGCTCGGGGACACCGGGGAGCTGTTTTTT	CASSRTGLGDTGELFF
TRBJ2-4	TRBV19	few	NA	TGTGCCAGTAGTAGCCAGTCTACTGCCAAAAACATTCAGTACTTC	CASSSQSTAKNIQYF
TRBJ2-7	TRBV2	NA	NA	TGTGCCACGCTTCAGGGCTACGAGCAGTACTTC	CATLQGYEQYF
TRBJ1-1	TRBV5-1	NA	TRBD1	TGCGCCAGCGCGACAGGGGGCTTCGGTGAAGCTTTCTTT	CASATGGFGEAFF
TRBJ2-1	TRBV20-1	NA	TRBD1	TGCAGTGCTAGAGAGGGGGGGGGACAGGGCTCTAATGAGCAGTTCTTC	CSAREGGGQGSNEQFF